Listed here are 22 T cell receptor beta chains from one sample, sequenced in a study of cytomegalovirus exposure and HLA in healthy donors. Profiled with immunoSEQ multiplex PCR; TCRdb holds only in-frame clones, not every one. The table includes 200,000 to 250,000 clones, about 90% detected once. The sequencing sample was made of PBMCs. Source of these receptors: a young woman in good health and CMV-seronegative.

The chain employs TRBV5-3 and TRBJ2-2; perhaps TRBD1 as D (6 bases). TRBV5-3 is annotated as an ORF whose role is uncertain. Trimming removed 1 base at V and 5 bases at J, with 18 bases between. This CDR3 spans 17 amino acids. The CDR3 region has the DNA TGTGCCAGAAGCTTGCGTTGGGAAGGGGGTGGGACCGGGGAGCTGTTTTTT. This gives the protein CARSLRWEGGGTGELFF.

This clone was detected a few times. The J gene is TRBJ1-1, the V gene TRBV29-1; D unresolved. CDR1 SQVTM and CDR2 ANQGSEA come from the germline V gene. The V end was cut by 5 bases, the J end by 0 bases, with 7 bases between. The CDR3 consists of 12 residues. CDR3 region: CSVYGVNTEAFF. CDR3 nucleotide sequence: TGCAGCGTTTACGGAGTGAACACTGAAGCTTTCTTT.

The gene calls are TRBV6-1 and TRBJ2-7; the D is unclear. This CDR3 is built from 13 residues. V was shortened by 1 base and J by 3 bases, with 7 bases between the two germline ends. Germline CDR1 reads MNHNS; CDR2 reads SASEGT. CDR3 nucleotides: TGTGCCAGCAGTGAAGGGCCAAACTACGAGCAGTACTTC. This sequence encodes CASSEGPNYEQYF.

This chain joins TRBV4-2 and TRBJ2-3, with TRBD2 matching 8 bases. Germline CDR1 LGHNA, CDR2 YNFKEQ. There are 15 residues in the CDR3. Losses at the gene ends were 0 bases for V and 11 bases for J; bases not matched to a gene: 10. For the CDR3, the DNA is TGTGCCAGCAGCCAAGATCTGGACGGGAGGGCCGGGCAGTATTTT. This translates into CASSQDLDGRAGQYF.

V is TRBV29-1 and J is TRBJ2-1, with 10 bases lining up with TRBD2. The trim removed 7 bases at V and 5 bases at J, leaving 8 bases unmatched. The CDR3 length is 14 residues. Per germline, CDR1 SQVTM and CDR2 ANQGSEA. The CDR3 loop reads CSAASGTSDNEQFF. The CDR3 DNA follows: TGCAGCGCCGCTTCCGGGACTAGCGACAATGAGCAGTTCTTC.

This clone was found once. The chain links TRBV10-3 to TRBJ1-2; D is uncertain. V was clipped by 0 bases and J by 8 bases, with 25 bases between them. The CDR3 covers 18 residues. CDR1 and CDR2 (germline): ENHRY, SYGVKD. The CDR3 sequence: CAISESGALAGGKDGYTF. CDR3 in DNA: TGTGCCATCAGTGAGTCAGGCGCCTTAGCGGGCGGTAAAGACGGCTACACCTTC.

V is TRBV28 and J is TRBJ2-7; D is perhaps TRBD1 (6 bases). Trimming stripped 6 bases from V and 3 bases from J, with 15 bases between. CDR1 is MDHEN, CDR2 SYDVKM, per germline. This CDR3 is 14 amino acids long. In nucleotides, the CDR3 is TGTGCCAGCAGCTACAACAGGGAAAGCTACGAGCAGTACTTC. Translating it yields CASSYNRESYEQYF.

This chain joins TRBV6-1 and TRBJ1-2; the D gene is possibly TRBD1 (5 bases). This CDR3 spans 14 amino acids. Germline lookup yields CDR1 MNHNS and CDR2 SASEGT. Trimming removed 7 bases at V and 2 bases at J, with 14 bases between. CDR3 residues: CASTKGQGNYGYTF. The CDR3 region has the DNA TGTGCCAGCACCAAAGGTCAGGGCAACTATGGCTACACCTTC.

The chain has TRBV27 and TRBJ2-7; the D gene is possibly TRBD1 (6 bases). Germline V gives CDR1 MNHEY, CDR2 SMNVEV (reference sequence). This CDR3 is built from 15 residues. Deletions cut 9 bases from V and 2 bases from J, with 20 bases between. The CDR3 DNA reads TGTGCCAGTTCACCGACGACAGGAATCACCTACGAGCAGTACTTC. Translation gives CASSPTTGITYEQYF.

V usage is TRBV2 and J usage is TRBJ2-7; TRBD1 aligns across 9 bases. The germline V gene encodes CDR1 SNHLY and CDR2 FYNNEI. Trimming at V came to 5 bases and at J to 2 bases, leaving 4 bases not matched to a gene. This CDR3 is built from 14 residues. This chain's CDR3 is CASSKDRGPYEQYF. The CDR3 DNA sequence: TGTGCCAGCAGTAAGGACAGGGGTCCCTACGAGCAGTACTTC.

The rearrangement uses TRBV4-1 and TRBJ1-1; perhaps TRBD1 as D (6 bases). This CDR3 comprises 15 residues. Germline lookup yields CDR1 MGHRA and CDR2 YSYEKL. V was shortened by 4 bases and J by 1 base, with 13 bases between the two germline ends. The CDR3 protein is CASSPLEGENTEAFF. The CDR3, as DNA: TGCGCCAGCAGCCCCCTCGAGGGGGAGAACACTGAAGCTTTCTTT.

CDR3 sequence reads: CASSRGGKLAKNIQYF. The CDR3 DNA reads TGCGCCAGCAGTCGAGGGGGTAAACTAGCCAAAAACATTCAGTACTTC. The chain uses TRBV23-1 and TRBJ2-4, with a possible D match to TRBD1 (6 bases). TRBV23-1 is filed as an ORF, its function uncertain. The CDR3 length is 16 residues. V was cut by 4 bases and J by 0 bases, with 13 bases left in between.

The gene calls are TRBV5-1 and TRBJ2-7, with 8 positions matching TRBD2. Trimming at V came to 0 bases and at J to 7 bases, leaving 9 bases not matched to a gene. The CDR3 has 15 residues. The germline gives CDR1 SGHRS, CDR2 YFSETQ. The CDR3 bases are TGCGCCAGCAGCTTGGTAGTAGCGGGACCGGGGGAGCAGTACTTC. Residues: CASSLVVAGPGEQYF.

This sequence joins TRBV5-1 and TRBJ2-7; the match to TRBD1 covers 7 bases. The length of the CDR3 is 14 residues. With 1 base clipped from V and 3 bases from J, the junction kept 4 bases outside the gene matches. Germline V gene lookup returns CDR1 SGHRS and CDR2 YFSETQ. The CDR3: CASSLNRGGYEQYF. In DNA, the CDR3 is TGCGCCAGCAGCTTGAACAGGGGCGGCTACGAGCAGTACTTC.

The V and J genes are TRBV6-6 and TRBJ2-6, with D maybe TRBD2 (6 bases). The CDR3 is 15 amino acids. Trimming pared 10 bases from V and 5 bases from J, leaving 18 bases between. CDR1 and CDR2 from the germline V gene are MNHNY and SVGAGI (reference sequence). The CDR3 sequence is CATGDPSQRANVLTF. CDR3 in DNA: TGTGCCACGGGGGACCCTTCACAACGGGCCAACGTCCTGACTTTC.

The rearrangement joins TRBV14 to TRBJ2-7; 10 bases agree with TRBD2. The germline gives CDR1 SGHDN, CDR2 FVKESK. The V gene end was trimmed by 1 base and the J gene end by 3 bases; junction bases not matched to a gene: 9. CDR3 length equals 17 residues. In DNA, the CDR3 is TGTGCCAGCAGCCAAGCGGATCTAGCGGGAGAGTTCTACGAGCAGTACTTC. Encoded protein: CASSQADLAGEFYEQYF.

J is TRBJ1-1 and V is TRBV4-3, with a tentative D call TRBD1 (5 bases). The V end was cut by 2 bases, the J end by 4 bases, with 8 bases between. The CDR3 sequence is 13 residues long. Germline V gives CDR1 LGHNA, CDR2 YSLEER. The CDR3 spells CASSQRRVTEAFF. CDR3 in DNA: TGCGCCAGCAGCCAACGCAGGGTCACTGAAGCTTTCTTT.

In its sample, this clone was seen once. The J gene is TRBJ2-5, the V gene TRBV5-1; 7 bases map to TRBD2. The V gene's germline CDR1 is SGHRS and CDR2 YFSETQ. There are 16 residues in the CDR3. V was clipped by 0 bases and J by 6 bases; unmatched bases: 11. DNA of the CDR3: TGCGCCAGCAGCTTGGAAGGCGGGAGAGGGCCCAAGACCCAGTACTTC. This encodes CASSLEGGRGPKTQYF.

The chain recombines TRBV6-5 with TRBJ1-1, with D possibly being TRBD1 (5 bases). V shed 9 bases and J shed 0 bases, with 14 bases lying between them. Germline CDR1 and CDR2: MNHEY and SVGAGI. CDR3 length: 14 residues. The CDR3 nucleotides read TGTGCCAGGGAGGGGTCGAGGGTGAACACTGAAGCTTTCTTT. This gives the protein CAREGSRVNTEAFF.

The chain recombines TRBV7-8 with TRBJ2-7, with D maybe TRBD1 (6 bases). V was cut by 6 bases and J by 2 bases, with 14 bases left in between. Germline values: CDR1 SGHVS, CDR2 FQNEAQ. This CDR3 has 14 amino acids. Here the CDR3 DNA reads TGTGCCAGCAGTCGGCCAGGGGTCGCCTACGAGCAGTACTTC. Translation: CASSRPGVAYEQYF.

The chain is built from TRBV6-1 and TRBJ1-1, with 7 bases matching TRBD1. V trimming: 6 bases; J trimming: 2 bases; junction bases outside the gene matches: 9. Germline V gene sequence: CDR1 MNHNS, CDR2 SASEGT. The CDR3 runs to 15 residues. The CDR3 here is CASRAYRGGNTEAFF. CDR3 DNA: TGTGCCAGCAGGGCTTACAGGGGTGGAAACACTGAAGCTTTCTTT.

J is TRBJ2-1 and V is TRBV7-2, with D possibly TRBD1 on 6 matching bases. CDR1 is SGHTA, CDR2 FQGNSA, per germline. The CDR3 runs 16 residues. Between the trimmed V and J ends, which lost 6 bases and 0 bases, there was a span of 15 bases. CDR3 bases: TGTGCCAGCAGTCGTGACAGGATTAGCTCCTACAATGAGCAGTTCTTC. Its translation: CASSRDRISSYNEQFF.